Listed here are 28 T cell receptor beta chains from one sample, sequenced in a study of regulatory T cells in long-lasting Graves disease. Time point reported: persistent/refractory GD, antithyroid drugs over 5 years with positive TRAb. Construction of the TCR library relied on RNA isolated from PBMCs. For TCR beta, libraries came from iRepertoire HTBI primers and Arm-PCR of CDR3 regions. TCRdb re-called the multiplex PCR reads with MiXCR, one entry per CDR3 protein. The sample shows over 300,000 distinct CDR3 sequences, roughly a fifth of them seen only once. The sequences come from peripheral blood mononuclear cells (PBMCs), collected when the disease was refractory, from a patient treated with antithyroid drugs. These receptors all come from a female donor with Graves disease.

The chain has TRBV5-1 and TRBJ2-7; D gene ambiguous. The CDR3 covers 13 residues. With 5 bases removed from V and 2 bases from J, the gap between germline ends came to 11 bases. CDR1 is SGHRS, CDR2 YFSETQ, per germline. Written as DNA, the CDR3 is TGCGCCAGCAGGCTTGGGCCTACCTACGAGCAGTACTTC. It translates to CASRLGPTYEQYF.

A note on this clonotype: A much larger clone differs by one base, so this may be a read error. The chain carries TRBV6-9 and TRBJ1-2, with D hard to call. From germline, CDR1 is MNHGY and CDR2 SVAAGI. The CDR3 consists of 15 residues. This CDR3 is CASSYGPGFNCGYTF. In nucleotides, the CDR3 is TGTGCCAGCAGTTATGGCCCCGGATTTAACTGTGGCTACACCTTC.

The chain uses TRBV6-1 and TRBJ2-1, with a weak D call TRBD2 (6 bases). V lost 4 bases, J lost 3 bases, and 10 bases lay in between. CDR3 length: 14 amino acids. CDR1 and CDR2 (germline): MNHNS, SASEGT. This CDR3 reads CASSAGEGYNEQFF. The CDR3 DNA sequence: TGTGCCAGCAGTGCGGGGGAAGGCTACAATGAGCAGTTCTTC.

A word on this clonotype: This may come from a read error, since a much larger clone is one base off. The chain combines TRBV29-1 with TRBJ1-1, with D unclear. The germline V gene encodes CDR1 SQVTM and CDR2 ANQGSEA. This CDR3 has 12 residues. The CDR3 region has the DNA TGCAGCGTTGGGCAGCCGAACGCTGAAGCTTTCTTT. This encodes CSVGQPNAEAFF.

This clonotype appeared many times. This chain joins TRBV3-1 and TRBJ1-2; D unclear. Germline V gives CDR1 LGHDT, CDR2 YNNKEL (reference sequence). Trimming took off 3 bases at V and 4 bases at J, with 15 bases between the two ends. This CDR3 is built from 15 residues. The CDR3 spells CASSHPEGSLYGYTF. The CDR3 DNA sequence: TGTGCCAGCAGCCACCCCGAGGGATCCCTCTATGGCTACACCTTC.

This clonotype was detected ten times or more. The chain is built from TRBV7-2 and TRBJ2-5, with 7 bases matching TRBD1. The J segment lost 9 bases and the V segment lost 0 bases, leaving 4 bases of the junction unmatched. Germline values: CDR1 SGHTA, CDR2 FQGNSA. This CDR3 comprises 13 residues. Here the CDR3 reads CASSLAGGEAQYF. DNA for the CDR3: TGTGCCAGCAGCTTAGCAGGGGGCGAGGCCCAGTACTTC.

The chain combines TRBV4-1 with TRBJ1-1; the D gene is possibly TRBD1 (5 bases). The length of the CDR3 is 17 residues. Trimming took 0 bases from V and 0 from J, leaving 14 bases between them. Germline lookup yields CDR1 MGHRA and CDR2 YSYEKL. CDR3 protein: CASSQDGTGRMNTEAFF. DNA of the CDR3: TGCGCCAGCAGCCAAGATGGCACGGGACGGATGAACACTGAAGCTTTCTTT.

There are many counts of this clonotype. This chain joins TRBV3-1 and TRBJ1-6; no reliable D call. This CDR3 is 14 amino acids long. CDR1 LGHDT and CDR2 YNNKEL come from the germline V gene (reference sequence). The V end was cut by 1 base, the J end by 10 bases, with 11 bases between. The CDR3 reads CASSQGWTLSPLHF. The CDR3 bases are TGTGCCAGCAGCCAAGGGTGGACGCTCTCACCCCTCCACTTT.

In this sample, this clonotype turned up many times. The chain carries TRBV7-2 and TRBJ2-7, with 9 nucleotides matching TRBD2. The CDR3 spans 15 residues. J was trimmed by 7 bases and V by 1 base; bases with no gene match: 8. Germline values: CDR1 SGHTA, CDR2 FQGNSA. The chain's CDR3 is CASSLDRGGAGEQYF. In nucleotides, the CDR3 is TGTGCCAGCAGCTTAGACCGCGGGGGGGCAGGGGAGCAGTACTTC.

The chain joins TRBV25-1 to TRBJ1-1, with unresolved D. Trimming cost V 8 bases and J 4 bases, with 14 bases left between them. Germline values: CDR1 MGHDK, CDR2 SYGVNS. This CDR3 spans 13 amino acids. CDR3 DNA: TGTGCCAGCGCCGTCGGGCTAGGCACTGAAGCTTTCTTT. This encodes CASAVGLGTEAFF.

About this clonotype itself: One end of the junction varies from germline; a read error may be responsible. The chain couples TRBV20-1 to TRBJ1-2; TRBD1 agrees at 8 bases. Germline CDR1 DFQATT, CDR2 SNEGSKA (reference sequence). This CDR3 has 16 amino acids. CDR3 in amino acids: CSATNFGQGGDYGYTF. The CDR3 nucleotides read TGCAGTGCTACTAATTTTGGACAGGGCGGTGACTATGGCTATACCTTC.

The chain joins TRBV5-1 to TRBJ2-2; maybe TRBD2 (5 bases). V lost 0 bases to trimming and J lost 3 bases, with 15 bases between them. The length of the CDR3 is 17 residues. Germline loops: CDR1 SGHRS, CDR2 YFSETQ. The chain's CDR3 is CASSLDRAGEDTGELFF. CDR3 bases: TGCGCCAGCAGCTTGGATAGGGCGGGTGAAGACACCGGGGAGCTGTTTTTT. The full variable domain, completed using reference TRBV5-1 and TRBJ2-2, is KAGVTQTPRYLIKTRGQQVTLSCSPISGHRSVSWYQQTPGQGLQFLFEYFSETQRNKGNFPGRFSGRQFSNSRSEMNVSTLELGDSALYLCASSLDRAGEDTGELFFGEGSRLTVL.

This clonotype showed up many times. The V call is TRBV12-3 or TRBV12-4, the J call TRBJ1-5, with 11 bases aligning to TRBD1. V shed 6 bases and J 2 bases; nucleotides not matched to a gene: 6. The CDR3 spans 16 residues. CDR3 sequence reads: CASRGQGEAGNQPQHF. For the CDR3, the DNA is TGTGCCAGCAGGGGACAGGGGGAAGCTGGCAATCAGCCCCAGCATTTT.

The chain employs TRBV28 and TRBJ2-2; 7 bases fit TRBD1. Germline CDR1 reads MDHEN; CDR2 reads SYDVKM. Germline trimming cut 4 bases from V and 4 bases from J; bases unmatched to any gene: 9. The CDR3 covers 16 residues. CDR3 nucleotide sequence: TGTGCCAGCAGTTCCACCGGGACAGTGCCCACCGGGGAGCTGTTTTTT. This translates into CASSSTGTVPTGELFF. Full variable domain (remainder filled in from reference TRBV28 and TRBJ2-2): DVKVTQSSRYLVKRTGEKVFLECVQDMDHENMFWYRQDPGLGLRLIYFSYDVKMKEKGDIPEGYSVSREKKERFSLILESASTNQTSMYLCASSSTGTVPTGELFFGEGSRLTVL.

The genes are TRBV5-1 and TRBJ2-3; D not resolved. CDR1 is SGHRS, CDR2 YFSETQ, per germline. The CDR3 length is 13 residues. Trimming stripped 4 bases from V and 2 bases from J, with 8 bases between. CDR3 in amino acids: CASSPAPTDTQYF. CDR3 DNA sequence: TGCGCCAGCAGCCCCGCGCCCACAGATACGCAGTATTTT. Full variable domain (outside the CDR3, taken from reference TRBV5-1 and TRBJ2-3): KAGVTQTPRYLIKTRGQQVTLSCSPISGHRSVSWYQQTPGQGLQFLFEYFSETQRNKGNFPGRFSGRQFSNSRSEMNVSTLELGDSALYLCASSPAPTDTQYFGPGTRLTVL.

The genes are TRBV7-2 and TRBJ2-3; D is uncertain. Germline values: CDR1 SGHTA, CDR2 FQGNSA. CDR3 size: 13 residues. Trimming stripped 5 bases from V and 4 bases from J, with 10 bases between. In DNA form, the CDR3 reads TGTGCCAGCAGCCCTACTCGCGCAGATACGCAGTATTTT. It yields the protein CASSPTRADTQYF.

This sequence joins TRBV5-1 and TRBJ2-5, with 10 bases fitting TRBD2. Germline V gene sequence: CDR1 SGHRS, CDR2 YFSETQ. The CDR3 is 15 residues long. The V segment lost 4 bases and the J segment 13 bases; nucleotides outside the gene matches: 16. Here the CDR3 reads CASSPRPGLATQLYF. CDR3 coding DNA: TGCGCCAGCAGCCCTCGACCGGGACTAGCGACTCAGCTGTACTTC.

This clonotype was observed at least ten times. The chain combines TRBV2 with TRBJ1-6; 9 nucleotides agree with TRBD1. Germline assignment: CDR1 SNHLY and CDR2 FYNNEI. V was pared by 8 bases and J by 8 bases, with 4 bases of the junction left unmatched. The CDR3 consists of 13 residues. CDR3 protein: CASQQGAYSPLHF. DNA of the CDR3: TGTGCCAGCCAACAGGGGGCTTATTCACCCCTCCACTTT. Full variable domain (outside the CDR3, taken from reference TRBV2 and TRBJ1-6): EPEVTQTPSHQVTQMGQEVILRCVPISNHLYFYWYRQILGQKVEFLVSFYNNEISEKSEIFDDQFSVERPDGSNFTLKIRSTKLEDSAMYFCASQQGAYSPLHFGNGTRLTVT.

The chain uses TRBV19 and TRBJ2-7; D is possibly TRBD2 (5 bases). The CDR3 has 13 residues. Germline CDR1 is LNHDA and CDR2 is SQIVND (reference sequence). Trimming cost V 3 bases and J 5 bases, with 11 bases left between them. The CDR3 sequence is CASSILGADEQYF. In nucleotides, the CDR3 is TGTGCCAGTAGTATCCTTGGAGCGGACGAGCAGTACTTC.

CDR3 sequence (DNA): TGTGCCAGCAGACAGCGGGAGAGCACAGATACGCAGTATTTT. This translates into CASRQRESTDTQYF. The chain couples TRBV2 to TRBJ2-3; 8 nucleotides line up with TRBD2. Looked up from germline, CDR1 is SNHLY and CDR2 is FYNNEI. V trimming: 6 bases; J trimming: 0 bases; junction bases outside the gene matches: 2. The CDR3 is made up of 14 amino acids. Drawing the rest from reference TRBV2 and TRBJ2-3, the complete variable domain is EPEVTQTPSHQVTQMGQEVILRCVPISNHLYFYWYRQILGQKVEFLVSFYNNEISEKSEIFDDQFSVERPDGSNFTLKIRSTKLEDSAMYFCASRQRESTDTQYFGPGTRLTVL.

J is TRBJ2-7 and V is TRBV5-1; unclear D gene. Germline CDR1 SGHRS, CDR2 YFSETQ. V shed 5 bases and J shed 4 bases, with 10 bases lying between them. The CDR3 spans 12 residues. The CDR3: CASRAAGYEQYF. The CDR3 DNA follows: TGCGCCAGCAGGGCCGCTGGGTACGAGCAGTACTTC.

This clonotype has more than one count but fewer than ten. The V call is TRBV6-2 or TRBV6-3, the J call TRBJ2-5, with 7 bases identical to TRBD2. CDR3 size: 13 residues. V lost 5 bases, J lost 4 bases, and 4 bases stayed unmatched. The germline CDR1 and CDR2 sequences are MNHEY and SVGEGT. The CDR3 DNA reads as TGTGCCAGCAGTCGGACTAGAGCAGAGACCCAGTACTTC. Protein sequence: CASSRTRAETQYF.

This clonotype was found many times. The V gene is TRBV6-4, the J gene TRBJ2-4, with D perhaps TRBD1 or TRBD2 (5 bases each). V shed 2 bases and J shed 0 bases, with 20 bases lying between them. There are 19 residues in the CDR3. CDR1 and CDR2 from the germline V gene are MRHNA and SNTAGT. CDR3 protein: CASSDVGSGHLIAKNIQYF. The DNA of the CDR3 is TGTGCCAGCAGTGACGTTGGCAGCGGACACCTGATAGCCAAAAACATTCAGTACTTC.

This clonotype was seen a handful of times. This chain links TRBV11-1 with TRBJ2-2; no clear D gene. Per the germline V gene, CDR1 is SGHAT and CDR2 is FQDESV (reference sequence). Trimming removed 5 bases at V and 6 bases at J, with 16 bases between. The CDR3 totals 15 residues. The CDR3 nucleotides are TGTGCCAGCAGCCCTGGCGTAGGGTTCGCCGGGGAGCTGTTTTTT. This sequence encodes CASSPGVGFAGELFF.

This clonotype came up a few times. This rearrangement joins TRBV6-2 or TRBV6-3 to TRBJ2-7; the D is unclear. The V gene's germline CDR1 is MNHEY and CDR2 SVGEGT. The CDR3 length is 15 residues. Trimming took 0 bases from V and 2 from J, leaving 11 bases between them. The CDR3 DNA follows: TGTGCCAGCAGTTACTCAAAGCATTATGCCTACGAGCAGTACTTC. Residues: CASSYSKHYAYEQYF.

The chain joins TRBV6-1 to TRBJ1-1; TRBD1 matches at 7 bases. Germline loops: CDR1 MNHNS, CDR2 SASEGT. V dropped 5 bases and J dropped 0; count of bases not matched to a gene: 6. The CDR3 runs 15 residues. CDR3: CASSRTGFMNTEAFF. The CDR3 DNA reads TGTGCCAGCAGTAGGACAGGTTTCATGAACACTGAAGCTTTCTTT.

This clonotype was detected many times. CDR3: CASEGVSYGYTF. The CDR3 nucleotides are TGTGCCAGTGAGGGGGTGAGCTATGGCTACACCTTC. The genes are TRBV19 and TRBJ1-2; possible D gene TRBD1, 6 bases. Between the trimmed V and J ends, which lost 8 bases and 4 bases, there was a span of 11 bases. CDR1 and CDR2 (germline): LNHDA, SQIVND (reference sequence). The CDR3 length is 12 residues.

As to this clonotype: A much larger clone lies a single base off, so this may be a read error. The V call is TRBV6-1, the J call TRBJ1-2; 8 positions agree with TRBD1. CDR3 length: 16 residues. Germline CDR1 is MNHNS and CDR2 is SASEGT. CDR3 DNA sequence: TGTGCCAGCAGTACAAGGGGAGCAGGGGGCGCGGATGGCTACATCTTC. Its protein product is CASSTRGAGGADGYIF.